This T cell receptor (beta chain) was sequenced during a study of cytomegalovirus exposure and HLA in healthy donors (dated by TCRdb to about 2017). Some background on the complete study: An earlier analysis of roughly 500 of the donors reported under 300 Gb of sequence data and 95 million to 130 million unique TCR beta sequences obtained from around 170 million T cells. An early release that covered about 600 HLA-typed donors contained about 290 gigabases of sequencing data and 85 million to 100 million unique TCR sequences. Of the 350 to 450 genotyped donors, around 81% fell in the genetic ancestry cluster associated with self-reported Caucasian donors. The study aimed to test whether cataloging public T cell receptors could reveal signatures of past pathogen exposure. The study profiled the T cell repertoires of hundreds of subjects by immunosequencing and related them to cytomegalovirus serostatus. Along with the approximately 700-subject first cohort, a separate validation cohort of over a hundred different subjects was used. To predict cytomegalovirus infection status, the study brought together high-throughput TCR immunosequencing, statistical association of individual TCRs with disease status, and machine learning. In a later analysis, previously published TCR beta repertoires from 550 to 700 donors were re-analyzed and high-resolution HLA genotyping was added so that TCR occurrence patterns could be studied. Rather than drawing on any new phenotypic data, the later analysis identified candidate immune exposures from TCR beta sequences and the way those sequences occurred across donors. An earlier analysis of 587 of the donors used high-throughput TCR beta sequencing to judge whether each TCR beta V gene segment behaved as functional or pseudogenic. Alongside the repertoire data, information on donor age, sex, ethnicity and CMV serostatus was compiled. A later genetic analysis took genome-wide SNP genotypes for about 65% of the 666 donors and used that subset as a discovery cohort. Every repertoire in the discovery cohort had been generated on one and the same sequencing platform. Class I and class II HLA loci were covered by the typing at four-digit resolution. The number of donors typed differed by locus, with about 629-640 for A, B, C, DRB1 and DQB1, around 560 for DQA1, 606 for DPA1, and some 450 for DPB1. Four to six DR-DQ haplotypes were handled as single units for association and clustering because linkage in the cohort was strong. On average, 235,054 unique TCR beta nucleotide sequences were sequenced per donor among a few hundred genotyped donors of the cohort, with roughly 18% of those sequences being non-productive. The paper as a whole reports these results and caveats: In this cohort, only TCR beta chains were sequenced, and detectable features were limited by the absence of alpha or paired-chain data. Correlated functional status among segregating V segments might reflect linkage disequilibrium, but an unknown experimental factor could not be ruled out. Specific HLA alleles were associated with over 15,000 TCR beta sequences at a false discovery rate of 0.05 in a later analysis. A further reported finding was that TCR beta sequences accurately predicted the HLA-A and HLA-B alleles for most subjects in the first cohort. In the study, 150 to 200 TCR beta chains were listed as associated with cytomegalovirus. Several of the top co-occurrence clusters appeared to be linked to parvovirus B19, influenza, CMV and Epstein-Barr virus, according to a later analysis. A cluster of highly shared sequence variants was judged likely to be a technical artifact of the sequencing pipeline. Most TCR sequences were observed very rarely across donors, whereas some public TCRs were present in many individuals. Because counts were too low, about 18 rarely observed V segments, including chromosome 9 orphons, were excluded from the earlier analysis of some 590 of the donors. Strong co-occurrence of HLA alleles, especially DR and DQ, made assigning TCR associations to individual alleles difficult. In a later analysis, most CMV-associated TCR beta chains were found to appear HLA-restricted, with HLA associations seemingly driven largely by CMV exposure. Sequencing depth was assumed to be roughly uniform across donors in the presence/absence analyses, though that assumption may not hold. In both the original and validation cohorts, the classifier was reported to diagnose cytomegalovirus status with high specificity and sensitivity. For the cohort, immune exposure information was limited to CMV serostatus. In a later analysis, TCR association rates were found to vary across HLA loci, with the most associated TCRs seen for DRB1 alleles and the fewest for HLA-C alleles. HLA typing was unavailable for some donors at each locus, so association tests used only the typed subset. According to the authors, the approach could potentially be generalized to other disease states and immunological phenotypes. Some IMGT-functional V segments, including TRBV6-2 and TRBV6-3, could not be distinguished by the 87-base-pair reads and were therefore excluded. In an earlier analysis of some 540 of the donors, most TCR beta V segments appeared in productive rearrangements about 87% or about 30% of the time, broadly matching IMGT annotations. Compared with the roughly 600-donor mean, donors in an Asian-associated ancestry cluster had fewer N-insertions in productive TCRs, according to a later genetic analysis. A later analysis found that HLA-associated TCR beta chains were more clonally expanded and had lower generation probabilities than equally common non-associated chains. Three of the identified cytomegalovirus-associated TCR beta chains were confirmed in vitro to be specific for cytomegalovirus antigens. A later genetic analysis associated a missense DCLRE1C variant with V-gene and J-gene trimming of TCR beta chains, and an independent cohort replicated the association.

As regards this clone: Its antigen is currently not known. No per-base quality is available; no much larger clone lies one base away.

Receptors were amplified or captured by the immunoSEQ multiplex PCR assay. For the multiplex PCR, a mixture combining 60 forward primers for TCR Vbeta segments and 13 reverse primers for TCR Jbeta segments was used. A multiplex PCR assay on genomic DNA amplified the CDR3 region of rearranged TCR beta genes. On the Illumina HiSeq System, the amplified TCR beta libraries were sequenced as 87-base-pair reads. In the original analysis: A later analysis counted tens of millions of unique TCR beta chains across the 650 to 700 repertoires, and 10 million to 11 million of these chains were shared by at least two donors. To remove PCR and sequencing errors, raw reads were error-corrected and collapsed into unique sequences using a nearest-neighbor algorithm that merged closely related sequences. To assign V, D and J gene segments, CDR3 sequences were aligned to IMGT reference sequences. For a sequence to be retained, a match of at least six nucleotides to both a V gene segment and a J gene segment was required. A rearrangement was called productive if the CDR3 had no stop codons and remained in frame with V and J, and every other rearrangement was called non-productive. CDR3 was defined by IMGT convention, running from the second conserved V-encoded cysteine to the conserved J-encoded phenylalanine. The earlier analysis of about 590 of the donors excluded sequences that lacked an unambiguous match to a single V gene segment. In an earlier analysis of around 590 of the donors, a V segment was called functional when productive rearrangements were above 56.7%, and segregating when the standard deviation between donors exceeded 5%. To diagnose cytomegalovirus status from the catalog of TCR beta chain sequences, a statistical classification framework was built. In a later analysis, V and J genes were assigned by comparing TCR nucleotide sequences against IMGT/GENE-DB human TR gene sequences. In a later analysis, CDR3 sequences and most-parsimonious VDJ recombination scenarios were assigned using the TCRdist pipeline. In a later analysis, every TCR beta chain was defined by the combination of its CDR3 amino acid sequence and its V-gene family, and reads without a unique V-gene family were dropped. In a later analysis, several hundred highly shared, low-generation-probability nucleotide sequences were removed to address suspected cross-contamination and a sequencing artifact. For each public chain, a later analysis derived a clonal expansion index from normalized ranks of inferred template counts within each repertoire. A later analysis computed generation probabilities with a VDJ recombination model fitted to out-of-frame rearrangements, and checked the results against IGoR. A later analysis scored TCR-TCR, TCR-HLA and TCR-CMV co-occurrence with hypergeometric tests, applying a repertoire-size bias correction to TCR pairs. In a later analysis, false discovery rates were estimated by permuting HLA or CMV assignments 20 times. In a later analysis, co-occurring TCRs were grouped with DBSCAN, and TCRdist sequence similarity was added when clustering was performed within HLA-allele-positive subsets. For co-occurrence clustering, repertoires with fewer than 30,000 or more than 120,000 public chains were excluded, along with 4 to 6 repertoires with anomalous nucleotide sharing. TCRdb re-hosts the immuneACCESS table, in-frame sequences only. Its copies lack some clones; in the studies checked, an unresolved V gene accounts for under half of them, and the cause for the rest is not known. V and J calls and clone size are copied from that table; D and trimming were computed from the DNA. The sample yields 150,000 to 200,000 clones; 85% to 90% were counted once. The top ten clonotypes cover 1.5% to 2% of the sample.

CDR1 is given as SGHNT and CDR2 as YYREEE, both from the germline V gene (reference sequence). V is reduced by 4 bases and J by 5 bases, leaving a spacing of 18 bases between them. The CDR3, cysteine through phenylalanine, is 15 amino acids long. The DNA shown is the 45-base CDR3, in frame from base 1. The cohort was made up of under 800 healthy bone marrow donors. Cohort members were all nominally healthy when sampled, although unrecorded immune exposures were likely present. The donor was CMV seronegative and was included in the group of hundreds of seronegative cohort members. Each donor provided a peripheral blood sample, and peripheral blood mononuclear cells were used for TCR beta sequencing. Genomic DNA was extracted from the blood cell samples with the Qiagen DNeasy Blood Extraction Kit.

The clonotype comes from a woman younger than 35 in good health and CMV-seronegative. The chain uses TRBV5-4 and TRBJ1-1, with no reliable assignment of the D segment. The material sequenced was PBMCs. CDR3 sequence: CASSADPNTDTEAFF. The nucleotide sequence reads TGTGCCAGCAGCGCCGATCCAAACACCGATACTGAAGCTTTCTTT.